The clone carrying this T cell receptor (beta chain) was counted many times. Antigen: not known. This entry comes from a study of T cells after yellow fever vaccination. From germline, CDR1 is MNHEY and CDR2 SVGAGI. This CDR3 has 17 amino acids. V lost 6 bases and J lost 0; bases outside the gene matches: 10. Study-wide results and limits: Shared CD4/CD8 clonotypes were a small share, likely from convergent recombination.

Each CDR3 protein gets one entry after TCRdb re-called the 5' RACE reads with MiXCR. Of 60,000 to 95,000 distinct CDR3 sequences detected, more than 5.5% appear once; the ten largest clones hold approximately 28%. This receptor was obtained from a man aged 18 to 29 who received the YFV17D yellow fever vaccine. This rearrangement joins TRBV6-5 to TRBJ2-3, with 9 bases fitting TRBD1. Sequencing used CD8+ T cells sorted from PBMCs, obtained less than 11 days after the first yellow fever vaccination. CDR3 in DNA: TGTGCCAGCAGACCCTACAGGGGGCAAAGCAGCACAGATACGCAGTATTTT. Translating gives CASRPYRGQSSTDTQYF.